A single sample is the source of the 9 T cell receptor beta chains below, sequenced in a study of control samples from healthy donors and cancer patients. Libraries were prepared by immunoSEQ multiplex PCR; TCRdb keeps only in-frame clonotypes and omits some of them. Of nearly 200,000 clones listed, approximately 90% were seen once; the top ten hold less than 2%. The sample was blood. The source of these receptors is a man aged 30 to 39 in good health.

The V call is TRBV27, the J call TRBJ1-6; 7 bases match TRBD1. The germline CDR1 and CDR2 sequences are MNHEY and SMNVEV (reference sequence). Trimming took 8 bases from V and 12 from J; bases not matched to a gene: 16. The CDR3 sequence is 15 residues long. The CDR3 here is CASGRETGSWGPLHF. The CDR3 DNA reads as TGTGCCAGCGGCCGAGAGACAGGGTCCTGGGGACCCCTCCACTTT.

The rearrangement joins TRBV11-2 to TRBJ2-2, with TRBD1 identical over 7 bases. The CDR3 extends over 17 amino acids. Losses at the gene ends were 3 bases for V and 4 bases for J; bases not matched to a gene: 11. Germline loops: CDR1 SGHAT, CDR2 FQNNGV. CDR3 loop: CASSFPLQGLFTGELFF. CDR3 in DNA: TGTGCCAGCAGCTTTCCCTTACAGGGGCTTTTCACCGGGGAGCTGTTTTTT.

The CDR3 coding sequence is TGTGCCAGCAGCCAAGCCTACCACAGAGGGGGGGCTGGTAACTATGGCTACACCTTC. Its translation is CASSQAYHRGGAGNYGYTF. The chain carries TRBV3-1 (or the pseudogene TRBV3-2) and TRBJ1-2; D may be TRBD1 (6 bases). The V gene's germline CDR1 is LGHDT and CDR2 YNNKEL (reference sequence). The ends were cut back, 1 base at V and 1 base at J, with 22 bases in the middle. The CDR3 loop spans 19 amino acids.

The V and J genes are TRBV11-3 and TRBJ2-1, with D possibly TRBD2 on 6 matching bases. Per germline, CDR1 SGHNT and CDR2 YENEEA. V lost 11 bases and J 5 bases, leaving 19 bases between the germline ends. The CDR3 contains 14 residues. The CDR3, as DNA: TGTGCCTGTGCCGAAGGCGGGGAAAACAATGAGCAGTTCTTC. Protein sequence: CACAEGGENNEQFF.

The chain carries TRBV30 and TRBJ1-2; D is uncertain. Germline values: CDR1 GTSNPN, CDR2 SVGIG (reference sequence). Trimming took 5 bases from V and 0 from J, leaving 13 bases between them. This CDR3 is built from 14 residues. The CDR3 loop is CAWDRLLTNYGYTF. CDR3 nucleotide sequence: TGTGCCTGGGACCGACTGCTGACTAACTATGGCTACACCTTC.

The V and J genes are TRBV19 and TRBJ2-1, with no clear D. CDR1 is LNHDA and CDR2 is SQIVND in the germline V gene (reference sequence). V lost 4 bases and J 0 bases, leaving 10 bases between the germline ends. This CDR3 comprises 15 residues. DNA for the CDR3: TGTGCCAGTAGTACCGACCATCGCTCCTACAATGAGCAGTTCTTC. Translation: CASSTDHRSYNEQFF.

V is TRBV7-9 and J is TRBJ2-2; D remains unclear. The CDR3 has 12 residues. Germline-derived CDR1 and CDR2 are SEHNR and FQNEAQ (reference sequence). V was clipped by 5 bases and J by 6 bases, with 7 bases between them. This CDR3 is CASSPASGELFF. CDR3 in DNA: TGTGCCAGCAGCCCCGCATCCGGGGAGCTGTTTTTT.

CDR3 coding DNA: TGCGCCAGCAGCTTGGTCCGACTAGCGGTCACAGATACGCAGTATTTT. This encodes CASSLVRLAVTDTQYF. The chain couples TRBV5-1 to TRBJ2-3; 9 bases are shared with TRBD2. V gave up 0 bases and J gave up 2 bases; unmatched junction bases: 4. Germline CDR1 is SGHRS and CDR2 is YFSETQ. The CDR3 has 16 amino acids.

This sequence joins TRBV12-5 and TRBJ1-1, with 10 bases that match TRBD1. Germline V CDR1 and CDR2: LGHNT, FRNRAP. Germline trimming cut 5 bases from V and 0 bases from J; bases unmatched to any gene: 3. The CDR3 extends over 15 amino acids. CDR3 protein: CASGKGQGLNTEAFF. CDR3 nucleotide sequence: TGTGCTAGTGGTAAGGGACAGGGGCTGAACACTGAAGCTTTCTTT.